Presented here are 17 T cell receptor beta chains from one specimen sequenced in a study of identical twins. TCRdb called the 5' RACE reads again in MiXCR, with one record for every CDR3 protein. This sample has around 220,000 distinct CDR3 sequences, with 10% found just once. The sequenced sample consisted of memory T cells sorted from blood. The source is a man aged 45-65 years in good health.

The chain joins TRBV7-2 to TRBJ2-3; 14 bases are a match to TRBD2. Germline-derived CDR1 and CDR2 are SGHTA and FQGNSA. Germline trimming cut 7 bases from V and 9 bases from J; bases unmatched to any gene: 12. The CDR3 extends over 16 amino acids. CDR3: CASTLTSGGAWGTQYF. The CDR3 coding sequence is TGTGCCAGCACCCTGACTAGCGGGGGGGCGTGGGGCACGCAGTATTTT.

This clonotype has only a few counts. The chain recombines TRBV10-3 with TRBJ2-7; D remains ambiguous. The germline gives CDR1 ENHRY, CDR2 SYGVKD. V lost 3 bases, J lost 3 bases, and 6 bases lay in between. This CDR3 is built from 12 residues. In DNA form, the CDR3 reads TGTGCCATCAGTGAAAAAGGCTACGAGCAGTACTTC. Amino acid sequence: CAISEKGYEQYF.

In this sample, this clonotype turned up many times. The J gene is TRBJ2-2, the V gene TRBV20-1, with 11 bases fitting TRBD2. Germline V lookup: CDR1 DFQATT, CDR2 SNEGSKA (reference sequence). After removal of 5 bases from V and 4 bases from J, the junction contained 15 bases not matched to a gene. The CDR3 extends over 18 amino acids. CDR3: CSAALSTSGSRGTGELFF. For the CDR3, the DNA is TGCAGTGCTGCCTTGAGTACTAGCGGGAGTCGGGGCACCGGGGAGCTGTTTTTT.

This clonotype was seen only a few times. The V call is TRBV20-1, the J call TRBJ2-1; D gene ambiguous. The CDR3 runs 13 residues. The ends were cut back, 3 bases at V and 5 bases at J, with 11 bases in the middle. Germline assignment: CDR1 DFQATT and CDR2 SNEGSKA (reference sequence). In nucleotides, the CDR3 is TGCAGTGCTAGGGGTCGATGGGACAATGAGCAGTTCTTC. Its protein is CSARGRWDNEQFF.

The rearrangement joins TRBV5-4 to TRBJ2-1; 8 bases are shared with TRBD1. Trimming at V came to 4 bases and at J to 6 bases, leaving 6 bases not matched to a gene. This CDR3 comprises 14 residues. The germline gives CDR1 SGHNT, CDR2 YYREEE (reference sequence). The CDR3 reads CASSRPTGGNEQFF. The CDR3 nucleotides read TGTGCCAGCAGCCGACCCACAGGGGGCAATGAGCAGTTCTTC.

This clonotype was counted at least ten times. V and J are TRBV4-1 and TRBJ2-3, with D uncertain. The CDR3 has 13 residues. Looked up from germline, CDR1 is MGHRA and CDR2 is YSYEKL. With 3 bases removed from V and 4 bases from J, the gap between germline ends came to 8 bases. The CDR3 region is CASSQPFADTQYF. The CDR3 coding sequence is TGCGCCAGCAGCCAGCCCTTTGCAGATACGCAGTATTTT.

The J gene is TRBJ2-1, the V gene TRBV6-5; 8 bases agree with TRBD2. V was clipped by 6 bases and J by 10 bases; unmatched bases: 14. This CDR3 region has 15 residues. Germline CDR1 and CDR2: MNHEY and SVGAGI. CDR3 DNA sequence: TGTGCCAGCAGCTTGACTGCACTAGCGGTCGGAGAGCAGTTCTTC. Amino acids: CASSLTALAVGEQFF.

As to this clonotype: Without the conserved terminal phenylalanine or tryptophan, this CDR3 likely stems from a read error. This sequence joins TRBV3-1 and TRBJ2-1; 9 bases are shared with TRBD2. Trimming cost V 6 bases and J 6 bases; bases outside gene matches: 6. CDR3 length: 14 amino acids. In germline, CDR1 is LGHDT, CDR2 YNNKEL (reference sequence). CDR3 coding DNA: TGTGCCAGCAGTGTTAGCGGGAGATTCAATGAGCAGTTCTAC. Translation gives CASSVSGRFNEQFY.

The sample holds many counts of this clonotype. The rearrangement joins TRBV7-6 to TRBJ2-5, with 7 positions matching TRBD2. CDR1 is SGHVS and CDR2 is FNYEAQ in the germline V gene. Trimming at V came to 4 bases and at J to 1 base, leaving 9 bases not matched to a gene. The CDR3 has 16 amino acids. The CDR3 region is CASSSPWRTSQETQYF. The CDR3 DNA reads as TGTGCCAGCAGCTCCCCATGGCGGACTAGCCAAGAGACCCAGTACTTC.

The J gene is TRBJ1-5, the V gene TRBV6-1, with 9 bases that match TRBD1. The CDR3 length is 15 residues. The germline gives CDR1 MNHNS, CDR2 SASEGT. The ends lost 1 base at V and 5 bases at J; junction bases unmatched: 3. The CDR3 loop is CASSEEGTGYQPQHF. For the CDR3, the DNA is TGTGCCAGCAGTGAAGAGGGGACAGGGTATCAGCCCCAGCATTTT.

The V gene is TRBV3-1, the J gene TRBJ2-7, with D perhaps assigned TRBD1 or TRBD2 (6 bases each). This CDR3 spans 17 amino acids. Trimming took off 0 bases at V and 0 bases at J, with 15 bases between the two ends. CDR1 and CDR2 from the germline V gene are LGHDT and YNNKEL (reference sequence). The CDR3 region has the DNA TGTGCCAGCAGCCAAGAAATCCGGGGGCTTCGCTCCTACGAGCAGTACTTC. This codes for CASSQEIRGLRSYEQYF.

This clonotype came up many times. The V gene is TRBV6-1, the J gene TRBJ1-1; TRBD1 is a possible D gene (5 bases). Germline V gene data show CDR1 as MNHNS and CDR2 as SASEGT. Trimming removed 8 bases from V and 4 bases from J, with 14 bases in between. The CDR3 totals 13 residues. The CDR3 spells CASHGAGGTEAFF. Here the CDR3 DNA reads TGTGCCAGCCATGGAGCGGGGGGCACTGAAGCTTTCTTT.

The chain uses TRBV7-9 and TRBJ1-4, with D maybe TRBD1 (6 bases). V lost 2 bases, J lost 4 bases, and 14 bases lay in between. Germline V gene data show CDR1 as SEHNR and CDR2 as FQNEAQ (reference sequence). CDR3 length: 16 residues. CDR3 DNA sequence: TGTGCCAGCAGCTTAATCGGGGGCGACGTTAATGAAAAACTGTTTTTT. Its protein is CASSLIGGDVNEKLFF.

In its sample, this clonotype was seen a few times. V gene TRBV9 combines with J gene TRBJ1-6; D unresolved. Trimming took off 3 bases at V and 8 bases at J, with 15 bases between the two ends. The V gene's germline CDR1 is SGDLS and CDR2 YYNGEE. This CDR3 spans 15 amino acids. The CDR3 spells CASSAYGRGDSPLHF. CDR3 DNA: TGTGCCAGCAGCGCGTACGGGCGTGGAGATTCACCCCTCCACTTT.

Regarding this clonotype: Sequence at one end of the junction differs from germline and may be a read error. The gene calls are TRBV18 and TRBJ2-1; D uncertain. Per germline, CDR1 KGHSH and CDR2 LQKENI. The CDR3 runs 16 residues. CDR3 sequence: CASSPNRGRSHNEQFF. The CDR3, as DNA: TGTGCCAGCTCACCGAATCGCGGTCGCTCCCACAATGAGCAGTTCTTC. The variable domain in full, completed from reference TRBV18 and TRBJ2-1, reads NAGVMQNPRHLVRRRGQEARLRCSPMKGHSHVYWYRQLPEEGLKFMVYLQKENIIDESGMPKERFSAEFPKEGPSILRIQQVVRGDSAAYFCASSPNRGRSHNEQFFGPGTRLTVL.

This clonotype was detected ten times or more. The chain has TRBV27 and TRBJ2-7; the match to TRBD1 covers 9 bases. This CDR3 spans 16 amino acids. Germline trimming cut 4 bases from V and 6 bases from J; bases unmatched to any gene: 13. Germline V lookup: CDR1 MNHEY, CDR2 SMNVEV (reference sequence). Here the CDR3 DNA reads TGTGCCAGCAGTTGGGGGGCGGGACAGGGTATTGGCGAGCAGTACTTC. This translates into CASSWGAGQGIGEQYF.

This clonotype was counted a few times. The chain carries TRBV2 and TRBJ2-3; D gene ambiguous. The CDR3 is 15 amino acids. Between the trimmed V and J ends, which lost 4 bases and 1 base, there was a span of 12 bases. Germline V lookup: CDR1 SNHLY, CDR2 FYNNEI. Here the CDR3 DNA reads TGTGCCAGCAGTGCCCGGGCCATTCGCACAGATACGCAGTATTTT. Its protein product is CASSARAIRTDTQYF.